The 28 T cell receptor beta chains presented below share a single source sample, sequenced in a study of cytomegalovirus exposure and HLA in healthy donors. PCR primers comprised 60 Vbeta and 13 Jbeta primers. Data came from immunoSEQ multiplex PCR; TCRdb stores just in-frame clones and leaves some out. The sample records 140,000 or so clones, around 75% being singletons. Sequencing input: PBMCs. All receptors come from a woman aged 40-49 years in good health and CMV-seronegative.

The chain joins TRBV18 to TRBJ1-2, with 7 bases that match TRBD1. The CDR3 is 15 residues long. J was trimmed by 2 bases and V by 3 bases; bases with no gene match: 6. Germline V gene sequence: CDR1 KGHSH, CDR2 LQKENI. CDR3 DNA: TGTGCCAGCTCACCGGGGACAGCTATGAACTATGGCTACACCTTC. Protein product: CASSPGTAMNYGYTF. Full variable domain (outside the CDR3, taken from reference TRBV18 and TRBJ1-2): NAGVMQNPRHLVRRRGQEARLRCSPMKGHSHVYWYRQLPEEGLKFMVYLQKENIIDESGMPKERFSAEFPKEGPSILRIQQVVRGDSAAYFCASSPGTAMNYGYTFGSGTRLTVV.

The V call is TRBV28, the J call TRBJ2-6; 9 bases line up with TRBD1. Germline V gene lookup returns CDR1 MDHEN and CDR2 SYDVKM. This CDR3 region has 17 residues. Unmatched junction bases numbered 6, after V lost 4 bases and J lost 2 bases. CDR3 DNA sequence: TGTGCCAGCAGTTCGGCCACAGGGGGCGCTGGGGCCAACGTCCTGACTTTC. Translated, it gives CASSSATGGAGANVLTF. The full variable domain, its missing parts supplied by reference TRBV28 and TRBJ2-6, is DVKVTQSSRYLVKRTGEKVFLECVQDMDHENMFWYRQDPGLGLRLIYFSYDVKMKEKGDIPEGYSVSREKKERFSLILESASTNQTSMYLCASSSATGGAGANVLTFGAGSRLTVL.

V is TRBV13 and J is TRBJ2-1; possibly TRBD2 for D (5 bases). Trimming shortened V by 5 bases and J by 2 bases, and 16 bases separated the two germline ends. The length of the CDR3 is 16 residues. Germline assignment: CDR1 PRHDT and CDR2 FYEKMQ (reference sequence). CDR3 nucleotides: TGTGCCAGCAGCCGAGAGAGGGAGACAACCTACAATGAGCAGTTCTTC. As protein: CASSRERETTYNEQFF.

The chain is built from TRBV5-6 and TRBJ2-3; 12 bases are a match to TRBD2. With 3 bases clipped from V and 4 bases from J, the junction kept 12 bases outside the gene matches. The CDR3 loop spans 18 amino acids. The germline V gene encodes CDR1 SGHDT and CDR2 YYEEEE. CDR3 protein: CASSSPSGGAQVADTQYF. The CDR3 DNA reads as TGTGCCAGCAGCTCTCCTAGCGGGGGGGCCCAAGTGGCAGATACGCAGTATTTT.

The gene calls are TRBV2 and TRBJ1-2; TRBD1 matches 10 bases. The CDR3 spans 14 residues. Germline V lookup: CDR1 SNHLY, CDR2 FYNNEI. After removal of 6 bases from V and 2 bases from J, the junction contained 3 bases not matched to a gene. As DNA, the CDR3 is TGTGCCAGCAGGCCGGGACAGGGGAACTATGGCTACACCTTC. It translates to CASRPGQGNYGYTF.

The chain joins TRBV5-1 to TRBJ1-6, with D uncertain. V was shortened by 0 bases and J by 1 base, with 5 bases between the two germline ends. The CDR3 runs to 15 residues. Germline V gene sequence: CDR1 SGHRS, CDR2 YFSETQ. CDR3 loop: CASSLDLSYNSPLHF. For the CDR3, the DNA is TGCGCCAGCAGCTTGGATCTATCCTATAATTCACCCCTCCACTTT.

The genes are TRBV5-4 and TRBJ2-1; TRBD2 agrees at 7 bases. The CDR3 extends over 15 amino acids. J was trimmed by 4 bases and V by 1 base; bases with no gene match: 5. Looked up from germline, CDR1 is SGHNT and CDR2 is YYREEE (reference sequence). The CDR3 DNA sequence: TGTGCCAGCAGCTTGACTAGCGCATATTACAATGAGCAGTTCTTC. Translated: CASSLTSAYYNEQFF.

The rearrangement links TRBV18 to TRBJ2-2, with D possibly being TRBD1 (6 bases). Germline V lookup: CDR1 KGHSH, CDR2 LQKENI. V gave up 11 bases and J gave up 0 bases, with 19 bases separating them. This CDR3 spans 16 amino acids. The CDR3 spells CAAPHLQGSNTGELFF. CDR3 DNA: TGTGCCGCCCCTCACCTACAGGGCTCGAACACCGGGGAGCTGTTTTTT.

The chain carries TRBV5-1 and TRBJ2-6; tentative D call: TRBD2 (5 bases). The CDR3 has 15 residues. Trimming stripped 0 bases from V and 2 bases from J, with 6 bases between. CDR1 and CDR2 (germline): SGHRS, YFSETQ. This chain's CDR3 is CASSLGGTGANVLTF. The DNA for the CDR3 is TGCGCCAGCAGCTTGGGAGGGACTGGGGCCAACGTCCTGACTTTC.

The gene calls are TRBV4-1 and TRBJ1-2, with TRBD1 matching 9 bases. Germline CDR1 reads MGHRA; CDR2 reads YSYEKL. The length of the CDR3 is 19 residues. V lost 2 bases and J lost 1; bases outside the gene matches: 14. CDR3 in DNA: TGCGCCAGCAGCCAAATAATTGGGTACAGGGACAGGGTTAACTATGGCTACACCTTC. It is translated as CASSQIIGYRDRVNYGYTF.

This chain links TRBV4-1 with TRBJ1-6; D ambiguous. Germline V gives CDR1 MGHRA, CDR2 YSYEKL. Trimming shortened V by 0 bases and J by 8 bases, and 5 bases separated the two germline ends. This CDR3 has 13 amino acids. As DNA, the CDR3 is TGCGCCAGCAGCCAAGACCAATATTCACCCCTCCACTTT. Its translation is CASSQDQYSPLHF.

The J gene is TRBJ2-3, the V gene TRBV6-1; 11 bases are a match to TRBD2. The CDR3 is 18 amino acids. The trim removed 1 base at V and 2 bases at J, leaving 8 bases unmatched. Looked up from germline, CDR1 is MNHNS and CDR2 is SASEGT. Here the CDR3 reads CASSEGSSGGVFTDTQYF. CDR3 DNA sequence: TGTGCCAGCAGTGAAGGGAGTAGCGGGGGGGTTTTCACAGATACGCAGTATTTT.

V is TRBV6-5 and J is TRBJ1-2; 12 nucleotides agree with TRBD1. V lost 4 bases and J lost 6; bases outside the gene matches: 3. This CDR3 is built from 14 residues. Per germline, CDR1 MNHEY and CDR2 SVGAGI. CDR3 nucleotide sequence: TGTGCCAGCAGTTGGGGACAGGGGGCTGATGGCTACACCTTC. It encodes CASSWGQGADGYTF.

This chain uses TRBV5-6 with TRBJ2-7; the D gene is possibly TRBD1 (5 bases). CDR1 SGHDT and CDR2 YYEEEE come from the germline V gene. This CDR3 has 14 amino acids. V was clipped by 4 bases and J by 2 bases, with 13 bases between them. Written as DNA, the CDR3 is TGTGCCAGCAGCCTAGGGGATTTGGCCTACGAGCAGTACTTC. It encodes CASSLGDLAYEQYF.

The CDR3 DNA follows: TGTGCCAGCAGTGTGAGCGGGACCTACGAGCAGTACTTC. Translating it yields CASSVSGTYEQYF. This rearrangement joins TRBV2 to TRBJ2-7, with TRBD2 identical over 7 bases. From germline, CDR1 is SNHLY and CDR2 FYNNEI. The CDR3 is made up of 13 amino acids. V shed 4 bases and J 2 bases; nucleotides not matched to a gene: 2.

As DNA, the CDR3 is TGTGCCAGCAGCCCGGGGACTAGCGGGAGTCGCAATGAGCAGTTCTTC. This sequence encodes CASSPGTSGSRNEQFF. V is TRBV11-2 and J is TRBJ2-1, with 14 nucleotides matching TRBD2. Germline V gene data show CDR1 as SGHAT and CDR2 as FQNNGV. Trimming removed 5 bases from V and 6 bases from J; junction bases left unmatched: 6. The CDR3 consists of 16 residues.

In DNA, the CDR3 is TGCGCCAGCAGCTTTGAGGGGGCGCTTGCTTTCTTT. Translated, it gives CASSFEGALAFF. The chain couples TRBV5-1 to TRBJ1-1, with 7 bases matching TRBD1. Germline values: CDR1 SGHRS, CDR2 YFSETQ. CDR3 size: 12 residues. The V segment lost 2 bases and the J segment 11 bases; nucleotides outside the gene matches: 6.

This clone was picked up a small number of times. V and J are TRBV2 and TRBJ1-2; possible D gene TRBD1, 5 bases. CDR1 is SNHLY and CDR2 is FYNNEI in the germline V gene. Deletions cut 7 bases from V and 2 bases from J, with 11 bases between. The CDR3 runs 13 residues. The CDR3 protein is CASKRDANYGYTF. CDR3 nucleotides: TGTGCCAGCAAGCGGGACGCGAACTATGGCTACACCTTC.

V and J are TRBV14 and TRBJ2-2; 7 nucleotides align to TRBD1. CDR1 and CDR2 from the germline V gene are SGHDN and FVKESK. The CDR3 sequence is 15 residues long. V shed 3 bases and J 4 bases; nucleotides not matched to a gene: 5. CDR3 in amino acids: CASSQVGQTTGELFF. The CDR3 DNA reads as TGTGCCAGCAGCCAGGTGGGACAGACCACCGGGGAGCTGTTTTTT.

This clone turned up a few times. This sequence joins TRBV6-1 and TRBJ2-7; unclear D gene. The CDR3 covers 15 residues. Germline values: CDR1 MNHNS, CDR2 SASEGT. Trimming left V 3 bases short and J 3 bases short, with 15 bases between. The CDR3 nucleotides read TGTGCCAGCAGTGACCGACACATACCCTTCTACGAGCAGTACTTC. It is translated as CASSDRHIPFYEQYF.

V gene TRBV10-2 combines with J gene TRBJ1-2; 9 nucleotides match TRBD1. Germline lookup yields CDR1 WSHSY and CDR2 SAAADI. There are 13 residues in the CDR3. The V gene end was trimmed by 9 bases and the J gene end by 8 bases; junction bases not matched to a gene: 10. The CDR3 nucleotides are TGCGCCAGTTCTCCGGGACAGGGAGCCGGCTACACCTTC. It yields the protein CASSPGQGAGYTF.

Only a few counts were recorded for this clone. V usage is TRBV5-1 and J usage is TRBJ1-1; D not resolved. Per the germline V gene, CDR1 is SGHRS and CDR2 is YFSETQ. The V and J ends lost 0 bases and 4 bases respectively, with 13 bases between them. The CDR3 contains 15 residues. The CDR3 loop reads CASSLVEGLSTEAFF. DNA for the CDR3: TGCGCCAGCAGCTTGGTCGAGGGTTTGAGCACTGAAGCTTTCTTT.

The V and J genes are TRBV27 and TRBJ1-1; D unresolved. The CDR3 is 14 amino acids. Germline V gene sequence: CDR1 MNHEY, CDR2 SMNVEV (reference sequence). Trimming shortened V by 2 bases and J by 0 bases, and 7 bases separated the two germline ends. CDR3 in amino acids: CASSLSQVNTEAFF. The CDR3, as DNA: TGTGCCAGCAGTTTAAGCCAGGTGAACACTGAAGCTTTCTTT.

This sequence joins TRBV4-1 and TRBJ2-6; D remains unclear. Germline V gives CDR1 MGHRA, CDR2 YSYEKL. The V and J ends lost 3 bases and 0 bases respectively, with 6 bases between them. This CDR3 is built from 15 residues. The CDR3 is CASSQRSSGANVLTF. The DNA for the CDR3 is TGCGCCAGCAGCCAGCGGAGCTCTGGGGCCAACGTCCTGACTTTC.

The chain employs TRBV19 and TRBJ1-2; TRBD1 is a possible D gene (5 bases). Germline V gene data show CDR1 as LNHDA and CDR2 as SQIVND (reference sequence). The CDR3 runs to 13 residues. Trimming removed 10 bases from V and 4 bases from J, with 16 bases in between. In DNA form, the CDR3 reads TGTGCCACCTCTCGACAGCACAGCTATGGCTACACCTTC. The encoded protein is CATSRQHSYGYTF.

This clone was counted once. The CDR3 loop reads CASSPHTGTSGSSYEQYF. DNA for the CDR3: TGTGCCAGCAGCCCACATACCGGGACTAGCGGGAGCTCCTACGAGCAGTACTTC. The V and J genes are TRBV11-2 and TRBJ2-7; 14 bases agree with TRBD2. The V segment lost 5 bases and the J segment 0 bases; nucleotides outside the gene matches: 9. Germline CDR1 SGHAT, CDR2 FQNNGV. The CDR3 contains 18 residues.

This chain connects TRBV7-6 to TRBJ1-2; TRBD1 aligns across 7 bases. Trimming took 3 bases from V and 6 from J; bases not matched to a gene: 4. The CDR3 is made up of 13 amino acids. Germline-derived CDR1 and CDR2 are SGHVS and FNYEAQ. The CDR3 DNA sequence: TGTGCCAGCAGCTTCCGACAGGGTAATGGCTACACCTTC. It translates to CASSFRQGNGYTF.

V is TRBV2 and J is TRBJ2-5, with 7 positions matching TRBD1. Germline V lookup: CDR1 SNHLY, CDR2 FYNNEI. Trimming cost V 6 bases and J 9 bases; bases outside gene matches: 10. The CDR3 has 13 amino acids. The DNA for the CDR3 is TGTGCCAGCAGGGGAACAGGGGATTGGGCCCAGTACTTC. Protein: CASRGTGDWAQYF.